This section outlines one TCR beta chain sequence together with its context. Its specificity is not known. V dropped 4 bases and J dropped 9 bases, with 13 bases sitting between them. Germline-derived CDR1 and CDR2 are SGHTA and FQGNSA. There are 13 residues in the CDR3. The sample originates from a study of T cell responses to AZD1222 COVID-19 vaccine. Study-wide points: Spike as a whole was targeted by vaccine-associated CD4 TCRs, dominant at 160-218 and 743-854. It was only after the peak T cell response that any repertoires were sampled.

The table came from immunoSEQ multiplex PCR; TCRdb's copy has only in-frame clones and leaves some out. Here the sample spans approximately 130,000 clones, 80% to 95% being singletons. Sequenced here: peripheral blood, sampled 28 days after the second dose of the MenACWY control vaccine. The J gene is TRBJ2-1, the V gene TRBV7-2; D gene ambiguous. This TCR was recovered from an adult who received the MenACWY meningococcal vaccine as a control. Written as DNA, the CDR3 is TGTGCCAGCAGCTCGGGTAGGGCATCTGAGCAGTTCTTC. This gives the protein CASSSGRASEQFF.